This T cell receptor beta chain derives from a study of CD8+ T cells in alopecia areata. Reverse transcription of extracted RNA yielded cDNA, which provided the sequencing template. The assay was immunoSEQ multiplex PCR, and TCRdb's table has in-frame clones only and misses some. The profile shows 150,000 to 200,000 clones, around three fifths of them singletons. Sample treatment: oral pan-JAK inhibitor, 5-10 mg twice daily. Sequenced material: CD4+ T cells sorted from blood, taken at week 24, from a patient treated with tofacitinib. The source is a human donor with alopecia areata.

The CDR3 DNA sequence: TGTGCCTGGAGCAACTTGGATGAGCAGTTCTTC. Encoded protein: CAWSNLDEQFF. The chain links TRBV30 to TRBJ2-1; D is ambiguous. The V gene lost 3 bases and the J gene lost 8 bases, with 8 bases spanning the gap. The CDR3 contains 11 residues. Germline CDR1 reads GTSNPN; CDR2 reads SVGIG (reference sequence). Full variable domain (remainder filled in from reference TRBV30 and TRBJ2-1): SQTIHQWPATLVQPVGSPLSLECTVEGTSNPNLYWYRQAAGRGLQLLFYSVGIGQISSEVPQNLSASRPQDRQFILSSKKLLLSDSGFYLCAWSNLDEQFFGPGTRLTVL.